This record concerns one T cell receptor beta chain sequence. Per the germline V gene, CDR1 is SNHLY and CDR2 is FYNNEI. Trimming at V came to 6 bases and at J to 5 bases, leaving 5 bases not matched to a gene. There are 14 residues in the CDR3. These data are taken from a study of identical twins. The cDNA had a unique molecular identifier and a template-switch universal primer site. Via MiXCR, TCRdb re-called the 5' RACE reads, giving one row per CDR3 protein. The sample yields 500,000 or so distinct CDR3 sequences, 22% seen once. These data also formed part of another study, on T cells expressing NK-cell markers. That study adds: Of the CD8+ T cell pool in six donors, roughly 1.0-8% was accounted for by dominant NKG2C+ clonotypes.

The J gene is TRBJ2-1, the V gene TRBV2, with 9 nucleotides matching TRBD2. This TCR was sampled from a young woman in good health. The sequencing sample was made of CD4+ T cells sorted from blood. The DNA for the CDR3 is TGTGCCAGCAGGCTAGCGGGACGAGACAATGAGCAGTTCTTC. Translation gives CASRLAGRDNEQFF.